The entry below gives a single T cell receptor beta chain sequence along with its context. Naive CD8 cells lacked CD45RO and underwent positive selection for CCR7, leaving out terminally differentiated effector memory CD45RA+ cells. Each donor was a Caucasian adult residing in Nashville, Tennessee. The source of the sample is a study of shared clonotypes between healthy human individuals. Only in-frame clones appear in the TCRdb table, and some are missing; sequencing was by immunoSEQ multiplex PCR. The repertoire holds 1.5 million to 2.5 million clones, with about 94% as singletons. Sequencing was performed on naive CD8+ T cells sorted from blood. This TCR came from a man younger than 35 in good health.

For the CDR3, the DNA is TGTGCCAGCAGTGAACTCCCCGGCGGGGAGCTGTTTTTT. This sequence encodes CASSELPGGELFF. The chain has TRBV6-1 and TRBJ2-2; D is unclear. V lost 2 bases to trimming and J lost 7 bases, with 8 bases between them. Looked up from germline, CDR1 is MNHNS and CDR2 is SASEGT. The CDR3 length is 13 residues.